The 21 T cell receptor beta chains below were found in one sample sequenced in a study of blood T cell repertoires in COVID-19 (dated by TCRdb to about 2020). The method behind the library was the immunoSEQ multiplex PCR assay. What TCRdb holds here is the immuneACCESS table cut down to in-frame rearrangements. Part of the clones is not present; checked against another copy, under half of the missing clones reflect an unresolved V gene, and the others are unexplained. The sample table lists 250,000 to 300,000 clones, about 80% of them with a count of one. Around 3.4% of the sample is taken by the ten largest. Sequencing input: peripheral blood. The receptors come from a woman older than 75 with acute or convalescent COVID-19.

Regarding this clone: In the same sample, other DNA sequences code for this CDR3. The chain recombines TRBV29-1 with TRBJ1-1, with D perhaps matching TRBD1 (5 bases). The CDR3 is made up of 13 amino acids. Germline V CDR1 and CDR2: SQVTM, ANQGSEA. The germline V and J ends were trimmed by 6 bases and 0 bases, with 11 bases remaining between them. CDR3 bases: TGCAGCGTGGTTCAGGGATTGAACACTGAAGCTTTCTTT. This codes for CSVVQGLNTEAFF.

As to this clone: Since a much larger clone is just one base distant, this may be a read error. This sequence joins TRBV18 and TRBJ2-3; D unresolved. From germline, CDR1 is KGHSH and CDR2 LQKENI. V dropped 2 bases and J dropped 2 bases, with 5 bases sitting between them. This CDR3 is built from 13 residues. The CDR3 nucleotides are TGTGCCAGCTCACCAGTCTCCACAGATACGCAGTATTTT. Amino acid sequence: CASSPVSTDTQYF.

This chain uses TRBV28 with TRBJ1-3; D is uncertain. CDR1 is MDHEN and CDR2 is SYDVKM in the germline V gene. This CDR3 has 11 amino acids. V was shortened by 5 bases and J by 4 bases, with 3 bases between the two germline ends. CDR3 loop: CASSLGNTIYF. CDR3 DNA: TGTGCCAGCAGTCTAGGAAACACCATATATTTT.

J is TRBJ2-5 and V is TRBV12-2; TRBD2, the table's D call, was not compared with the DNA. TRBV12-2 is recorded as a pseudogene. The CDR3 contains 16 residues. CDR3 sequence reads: CASRFKSRRGAETQYF. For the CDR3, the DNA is TGTGCAAGTCGCTTCAAGTCACGGCGGGGGGCTGAGACCCAGTACTTC.

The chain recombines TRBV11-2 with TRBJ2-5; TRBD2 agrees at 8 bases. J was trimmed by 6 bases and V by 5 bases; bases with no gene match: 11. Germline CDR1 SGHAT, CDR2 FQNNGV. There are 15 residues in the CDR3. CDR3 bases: TGTGCCAGCAGCATCCCCGGGACTAGTGGGCAGACCCAGTACTTC. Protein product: CASSIPGTSGQTQYF. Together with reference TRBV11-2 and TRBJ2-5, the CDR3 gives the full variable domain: EAGVAQSPRYKIIEKRQSVAFWCNPISGHATLYWYQQILGQGPKLLIQFQNNGVVDDSQLPKDRFSAERLKGVDSTLKIQPAKLEDSAVYLCASSIPGTSGQTQYFGPGTRLLVL.

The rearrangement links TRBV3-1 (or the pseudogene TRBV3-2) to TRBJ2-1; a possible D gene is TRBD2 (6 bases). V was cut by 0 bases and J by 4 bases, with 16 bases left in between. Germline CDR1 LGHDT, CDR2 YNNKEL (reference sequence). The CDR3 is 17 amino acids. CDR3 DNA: TGTGCCAGCAGCCAAGACGCATCGGGACTTAGATACAATGAGCAGTTCTTC. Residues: CASSQDASGLRYNEQFF.

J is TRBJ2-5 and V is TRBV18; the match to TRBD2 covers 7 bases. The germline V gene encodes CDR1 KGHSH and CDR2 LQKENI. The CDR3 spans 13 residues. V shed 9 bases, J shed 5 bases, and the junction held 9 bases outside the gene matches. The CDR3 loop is CASQRSGPETQYF. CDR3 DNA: TGTGCCAGTCAGCGTAGCGGGCCGGAGACCCAGTACTTC.

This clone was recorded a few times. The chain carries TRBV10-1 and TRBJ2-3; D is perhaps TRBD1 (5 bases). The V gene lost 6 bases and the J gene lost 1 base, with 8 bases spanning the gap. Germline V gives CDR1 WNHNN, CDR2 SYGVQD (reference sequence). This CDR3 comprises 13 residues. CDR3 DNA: TGCGCCAGCAGGGAAGGGGGCACAGATACGCAGTATTTT. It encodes CASREGGTDTQYF.

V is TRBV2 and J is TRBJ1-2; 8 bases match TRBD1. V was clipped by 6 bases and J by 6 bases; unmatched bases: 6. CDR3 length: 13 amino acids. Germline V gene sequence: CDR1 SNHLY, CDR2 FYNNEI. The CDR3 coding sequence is TGTGCCAGCAGGACAGGGGAGGTTGATGGCTACACCTTC. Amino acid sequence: CASRTGEVDGYTF.

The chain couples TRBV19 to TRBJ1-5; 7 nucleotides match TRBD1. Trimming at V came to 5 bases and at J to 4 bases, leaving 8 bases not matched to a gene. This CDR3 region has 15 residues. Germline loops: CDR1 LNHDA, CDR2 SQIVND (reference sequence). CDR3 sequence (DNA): TGTGCCAGTAGTGTTCCTAACAGGGGAAATCAGCCCCAGCATTTT. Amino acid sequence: CASSVPNRGNQPQHF. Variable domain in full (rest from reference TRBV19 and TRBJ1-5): DGGITQSPKYLFRKEGQNVTLSCEQNLNHDAMYWYRQDPGQGLRLIYYSQIVNDFQKGDIAEGYSVSREKKESFPLTVTSAQKNPTAFYLCASSVPNRGNQPQHFGDGTRLSIL.

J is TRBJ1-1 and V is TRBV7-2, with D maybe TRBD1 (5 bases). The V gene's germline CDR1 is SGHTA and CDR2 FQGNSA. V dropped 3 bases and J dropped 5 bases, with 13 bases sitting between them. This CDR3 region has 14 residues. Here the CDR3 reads CASSFGGIRTEAFF. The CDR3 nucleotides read TGTGCCAGCAGCTTCGGGGGAATACGGACTGAAGCTTTCTTT.

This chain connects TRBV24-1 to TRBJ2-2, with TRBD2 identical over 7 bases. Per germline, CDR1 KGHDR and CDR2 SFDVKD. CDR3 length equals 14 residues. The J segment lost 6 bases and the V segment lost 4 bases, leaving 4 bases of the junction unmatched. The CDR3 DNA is TGTGCCACCAGTGACCCGGGAGGCTCCGGGGAGCTGTTTTTT. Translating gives CATSDPGGSGELFF.

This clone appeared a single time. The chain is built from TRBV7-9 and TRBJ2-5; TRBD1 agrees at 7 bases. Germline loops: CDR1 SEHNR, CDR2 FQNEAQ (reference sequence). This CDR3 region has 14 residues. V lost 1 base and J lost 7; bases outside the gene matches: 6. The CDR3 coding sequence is TGTGCCAGCAGCTTAGTTGGGACAGAGGGGACCCAGTACTTC. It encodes CASSLVGTEGTQYF.

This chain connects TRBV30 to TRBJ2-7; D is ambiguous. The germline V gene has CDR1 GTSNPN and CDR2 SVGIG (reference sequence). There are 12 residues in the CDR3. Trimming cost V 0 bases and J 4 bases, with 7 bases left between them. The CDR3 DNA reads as TGTGCCTGGAGTGTACACGGGTACGAGCAGTACTTC. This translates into CAWSVHGYEQYF.

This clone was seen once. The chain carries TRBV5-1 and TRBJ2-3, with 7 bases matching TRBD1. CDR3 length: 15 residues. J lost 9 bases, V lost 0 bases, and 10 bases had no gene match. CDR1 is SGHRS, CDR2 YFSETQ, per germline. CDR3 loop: CASSLGTGEGDTQYF. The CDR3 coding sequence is TGCGCCAGCAGCTTGGGAACAGGGGAAGGGGACACGCAGTATTTT.

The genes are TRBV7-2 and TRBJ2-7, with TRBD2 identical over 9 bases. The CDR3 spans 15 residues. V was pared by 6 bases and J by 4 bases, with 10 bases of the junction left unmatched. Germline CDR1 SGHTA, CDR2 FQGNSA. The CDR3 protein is CASSGSGGSAYEQYF. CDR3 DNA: TGTGCCAGCAGTGGTAGCGGGGGATCCGCGTACGAGCAGTACTTC.

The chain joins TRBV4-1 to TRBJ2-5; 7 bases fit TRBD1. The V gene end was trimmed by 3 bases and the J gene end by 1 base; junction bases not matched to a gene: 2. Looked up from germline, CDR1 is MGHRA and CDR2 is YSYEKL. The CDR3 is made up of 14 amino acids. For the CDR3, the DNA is TGCGCCAGCAGCCAGACAGGGATCCAAGAGACCCAGTACTTC. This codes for CASSQTGIQETQYF.

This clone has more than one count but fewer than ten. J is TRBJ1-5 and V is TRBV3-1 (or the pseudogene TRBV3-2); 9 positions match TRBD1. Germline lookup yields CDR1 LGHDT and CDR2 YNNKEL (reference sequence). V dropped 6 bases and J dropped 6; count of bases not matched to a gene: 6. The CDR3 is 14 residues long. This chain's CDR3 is CASSYGQGSQPQHF. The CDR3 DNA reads TGTGCCAGCAGTTACGGACAGGGGAGTCAGCCCCAGCATTTT.

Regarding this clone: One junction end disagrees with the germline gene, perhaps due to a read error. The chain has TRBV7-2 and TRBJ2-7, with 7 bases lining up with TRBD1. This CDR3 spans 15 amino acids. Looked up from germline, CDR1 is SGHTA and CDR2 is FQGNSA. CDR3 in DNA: TGTGCCAGCACTCTTAGGGGGCCGCCCTCCTCCGAGCAGTACTTC. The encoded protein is CASTLRGPPSSEQYF.

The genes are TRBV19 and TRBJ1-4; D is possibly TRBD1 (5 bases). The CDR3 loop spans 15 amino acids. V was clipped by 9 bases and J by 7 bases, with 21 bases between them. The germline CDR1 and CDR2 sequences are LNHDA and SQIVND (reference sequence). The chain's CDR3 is CASSRGGTLIEKLFF. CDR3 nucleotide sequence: TGTGCCAGCAGTCGGGGGGGTACCCTTATTGAAAAACTGTTTTTT.

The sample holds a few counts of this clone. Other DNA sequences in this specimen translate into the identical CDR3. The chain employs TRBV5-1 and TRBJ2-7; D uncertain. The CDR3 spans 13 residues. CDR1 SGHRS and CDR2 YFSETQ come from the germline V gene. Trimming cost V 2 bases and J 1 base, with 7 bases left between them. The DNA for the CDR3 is TGCGCCAGCAGCTTTTCAGGATCCTACGAGCAGTACTTC. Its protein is CASSFSGSYEQYF.